The T cell receptor beta chain under discussion was sequenced for a study of blood T cell repertoires in COVID-19. Whole-study context: The origin of the acute and convalescent COVID-19 samples was the United States, Italy and Spain. Sources were T cells, B-cell-depleted T cells, or PBMCs; the material itself was cDNA or gDNA.

Profiled with immunoSEQ multiplex PCR; TCRdb holds only in-frame clones, not every one. This table has approximately 200,000 clones, approximately 90% appearing once. Trimming removed 4 bases at V and 0 bases at J, with 19 bases between. CDR3 length: 18 residues. Germline CDR1 and CDR2: MNHNS and SASEGT. The sequencing input was peripheral blood. This chain uses TRBV6-1 with TRBJ2-4, with D possibly matching TRBD1 (6 bases). The receptor was isolated from a man aged 50-59 years with acute or convalescent COVID-19. The CDR3 DNA is TGTGCCAGCAGTGGGGACATTTCCCGGTCCTTAGCCAAAAACATTCAGTACTTC. This sequence encodes CASSGDISRSLAKNIQYF.